This T cell receptor beta chain derives from a study of cytotoxic CD8 clonotypes in ibrutinib-treated CLL. Study in general: Results showed approximately 25 partial and 2 complete responses; following median roughly 66 months, around 14 remained remitted, about twelve advanced.

Profiling relied on immunoSEQ multiplex PCR, and the TCRdb table lists in-frame clones only, not all of them. Of under 150,000 clones in the sample, around 93% were seen once. This CDR3 is 12 amino acids long. CDR1 and CDR2 from the germline V gene are SGDLS and YYNGEE. V gave up 4 bases and J gave up 5 bases, with 9 bases separating them. This TCR came from a human donor with chronic lymphocytic leukemia. Sequencing used PBMCs, obtained after 12 months of ibrutinib treatment. The rearrangement joins TRBV9 to TRBJ1-1; D perhaps matches TRBD1 (6 bases). CDR3 region: CASSPGQTEAFF. CDR3 in DNA: TGTGCCAGCAGCCCTGGACAGACTGAAGCTTTCTTT.